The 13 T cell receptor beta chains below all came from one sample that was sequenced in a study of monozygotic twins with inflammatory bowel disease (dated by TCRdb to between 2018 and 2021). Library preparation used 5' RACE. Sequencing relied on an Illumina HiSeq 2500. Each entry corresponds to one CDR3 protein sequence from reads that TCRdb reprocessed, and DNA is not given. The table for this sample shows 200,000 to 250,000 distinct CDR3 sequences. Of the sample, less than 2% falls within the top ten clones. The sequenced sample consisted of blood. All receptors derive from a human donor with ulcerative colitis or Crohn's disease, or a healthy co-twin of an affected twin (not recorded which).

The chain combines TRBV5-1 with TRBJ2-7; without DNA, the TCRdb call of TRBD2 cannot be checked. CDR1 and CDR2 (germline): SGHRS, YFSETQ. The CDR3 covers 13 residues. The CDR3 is CASSLDPSGEQYF.

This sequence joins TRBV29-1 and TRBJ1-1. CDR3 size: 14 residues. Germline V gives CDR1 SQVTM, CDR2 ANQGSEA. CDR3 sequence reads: CSVEELRAGVEAFF.

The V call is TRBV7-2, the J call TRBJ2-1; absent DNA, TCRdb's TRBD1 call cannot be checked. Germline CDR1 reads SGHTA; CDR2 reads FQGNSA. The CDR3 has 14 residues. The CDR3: CASSLGAGLDEQFF.

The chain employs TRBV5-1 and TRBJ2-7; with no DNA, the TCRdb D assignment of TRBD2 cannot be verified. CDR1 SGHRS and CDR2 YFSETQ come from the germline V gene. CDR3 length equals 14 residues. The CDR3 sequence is CASSIGTRSYEQYF.

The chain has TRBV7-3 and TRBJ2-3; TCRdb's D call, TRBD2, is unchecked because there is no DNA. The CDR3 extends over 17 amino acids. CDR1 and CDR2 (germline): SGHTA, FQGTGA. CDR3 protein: CASSSRGGSGDTDTQYF.

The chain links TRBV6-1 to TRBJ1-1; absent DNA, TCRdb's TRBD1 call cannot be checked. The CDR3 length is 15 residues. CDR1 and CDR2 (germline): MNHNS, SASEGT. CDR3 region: CASHMGGTPNTEAFF.

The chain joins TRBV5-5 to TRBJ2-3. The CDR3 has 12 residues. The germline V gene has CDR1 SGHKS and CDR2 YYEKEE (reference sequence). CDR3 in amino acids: CASSFLGDTQYF.

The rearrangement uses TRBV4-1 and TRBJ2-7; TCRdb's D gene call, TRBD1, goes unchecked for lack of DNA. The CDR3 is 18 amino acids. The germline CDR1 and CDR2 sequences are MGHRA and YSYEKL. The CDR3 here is CASSQETAGTFYSYEQYF.

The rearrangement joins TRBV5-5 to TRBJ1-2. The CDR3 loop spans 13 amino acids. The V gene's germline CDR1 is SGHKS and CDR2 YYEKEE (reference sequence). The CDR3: CASSLAGSYGYTF.

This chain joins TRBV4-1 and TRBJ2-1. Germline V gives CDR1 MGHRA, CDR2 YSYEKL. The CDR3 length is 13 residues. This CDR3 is CASSQVNSDEQFF.

CDR3 loop: CSVGRGRGETQYF. V usage is TRBV29-1 and J usage is TRBJ2-5; TCRdb outputs TRBD1, but without DNA this stays unchecked. The CDR3 has 13 amino acids. Germline loops: CDR1 SQVTM, CDR2 ANQGSEA. The whole variable domain, filled in from reference TRBV29-1 and TRBJ2-5, reads SAVISQKPSRDICQRGTSLTIQCQVDSQVTMMFWYRQQPGQSLTLIATANQGSEATYESGFVIDKFPISRPNLTFSTLTVSNMSPEDSSIYLCSVGRGRGETQYFGPGTRLLVL.

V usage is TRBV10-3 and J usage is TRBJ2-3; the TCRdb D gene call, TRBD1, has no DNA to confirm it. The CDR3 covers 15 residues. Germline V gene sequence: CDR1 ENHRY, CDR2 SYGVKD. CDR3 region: CAISERAGQGDTQYF.

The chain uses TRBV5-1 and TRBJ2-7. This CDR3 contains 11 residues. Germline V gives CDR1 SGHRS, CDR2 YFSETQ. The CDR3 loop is CASSQGYEQYF.